This entry describes one T cell receptor (beta chain). The source of the sample is a study of blood T cell repertoires in COVID-19. The data were produced by immunoSEQ multiplex PCR, yet TCRdb's version contains in-frame clones alone and is incomplete. The data hold about 140,000 clones, with around three quarters observed a single time. In germline, CDR1 is LNHDA, CDR2 SQIVND (reference sequence). The CDR3 loop spans 13 amino acids. Trimming took 5 bases from V and 4 from J, leaving 11 bases between them. Sequencing was done on a sample of peripheral blood. The receptor comes from a man older than 75 with acute or convalescent COVID-19. The chain combines TRBV19 with TRBJ1-2; possibly TRBD1 for D (6 bases). Here the CDR3 DNA reads TGTGCCAGTAGTCTCCGGACAGCCTATGGCTACACCTTC. Protein: CASSLRTAYGYTF.